These 23 T cell receptor beta chains originate from one sample sequenced in a study of immune evolution from preneoplasia to lung adenocarcinoma. This table comes from immunoSEQ multiplex PCR, and its TCRdb copy is limited to in-frame clones, with some not included. Of about 7,800 clones listed, approximately 72% are singletons. Material for sequencing was FFPE lung adenocarcinoma in situ tissue. The receptors derive from an older donor with lung adenocarcinoma. Some clones in this sample may be carry-over from other donors' samples.

The chain joins TRBV6-1 to TRBJ2-3; D is tentatively TRBD1 or TRBD2 (5 bases each). Germline lookup yields CDR1 MNHNS and CDR2 SASEGT. The length of the CDR3 is 15 residues. This chain's CDR3 is CAVGKGVANPDTQYF. For the CDR3, the DNA is TGTGCAGTAGGAAAAGGGGTAGCGAACCCAGATACGCAGTATTTT.

The genes are TRBV18 and TRBJ1-4, with D unclear. Germline V gene lookup returns CDR1 KGHSH and CDR2 LQKENI. Between the trimmed V and J ends, which lost 3 bases and 0 bases, there was a span of 5 bases. CDR3 size: 14 residues. The CDR3 sequence: CASSPGATNEKLFF. The CDR3 DNA reads TGTGCCAGCTCACCGGGTGCAACTAATGAAAAACTGTTTTTT. Drawing the rest from reference TRBV18 and TRBJ1-4, the complete variable domain is NAGVMQNPRHLVRRRGQEARLRCSPMKGHSHVYWYRQLPEEGLKFMVYLQKENIIDESGMPKERFSAEFPKEGPSILRIQQVVRGDSAAYFCASSPGATNEKLFFGSGTQLSVL.

J is TRBJ2-5 and V is TRBV5-1, with 7 bases fitting TRBD1. V was pared by 3 bases and J by 2 bases, with 7 bases of the junction left unmatched. The germline gives CDR1 SGHRS, CDR2 YFSETQ. CDR3 length equals 15 residues. CDR3 coding DNA: TGCGCCAGCAGCTCCGACAGGGTGGGACAAGAGACCCAGTACTTC. Translating it yields CASSSDRVGQETQYF. Variable domain in full (rest from reference TRBV5-1 and TRBJ2-5): KAGVTQTPRYLIKTRGQQVTLSCSPISGHRSVSWYQQTPGQGLQFLFEYFSETQRNKGNFPGRFSGRQFSNSRSEMNVSTLELGDSALYLCASSSDRVGQETQYFGPGTRLLVL.

This chain joins TRBV30 and TRBJ1-3; D might be TRBD1 (5 bases). The ends were cut back, 3 bases at V and 5 bases at J, with 14 bases in the middle. The CDR3 covers 14 residues. Germline CDR1 and CDR2: GTSNPN and SVGIG (reference sequence). CDR3 protein: CAWSGTSLRNTIYF. The CDR3 DNA sequence: TGTGCCTGGAGCGGGACCAGCCTGAGAAACACCATATATTTT. The variable domain in full, completed from reference TRBV30 and TRBJ1-3, reads SQTIHQWPATLVQPVGSPLSLECTVEGTSNPNLYWYRQAAGRGLQLLFYSVGIGQISSEVPQNLSASRPQDRQFILSSKKLLLSDSGFYLCAWSGTSLRNTIYFGEGSWLTVV.

The J gene is TRBJ2-3, the V gene TRBV9; 10 positions agree with TRBD2. This CDR3 contains 18 residues. The V segment lost 4 bases and the J segment 0 bases; nucleotides outside the gene matches: 11. In germline, CDR1 is SGDLS, CDR2 YYNGEE. This CDR3 is CASSRGELAGYSTDTQYF. The CDR3 DNA reads TGTGCCAGCAGCAGAGGGGAACTAGCGGGGTATAGCACAGATACGCAGTATTTT.

This clone was seen just once. The chain has TRBV7-6 and TRBJ2-5; no clear D. Germline V gene data show CDR1 as SGHVS and CDR2 as FNYEAQ. The ends were cut back, 3 bases at V and 4 bases at J, with 9 bases in the middle. CDR3 length equals 13 residues. The CDR3 DNA reads TGTGCCAGCAGCTTGGGGAACCTAGAGACCCAGTACTTC. Translation gives CASSLGNLETQYF.

V gene TRBV10-3 combines with J gene TRBJ2-3; 7 bases map to TRBD2. Germline V gene sequence: CDR1 ENHRY, CDR2 SYGVKD. The length of the CDR3 is 15 residues. The J segment lost 4 bases and the V segment lost 5 bases, leaving 9 bases of the junction unmatched. Written as DNA, the CDR3 is TGTGCCATCAGTAGGGGCGCTAGCGGTTCAGATACGCAGTATTTT. Translation gives CAISRGASGSDTQYF.

The chain's CDR3 is CASSVAGTGELFF. CDR3 coding DNA: TGTGCCAGCAGCGTAGCGGGAACCGGGGAGCTGTTTTTT. The chain carries TRBV9 and TRBJ2-2; D may be TRBD2 (5 bases). Deletions cut 0 bases from V and 5 bases from J, with 5 bases between. The CDR3 has 13 amino acids. Germline V CDR1 and CDR2: SGDLS, YYNGEE. Full variable domain (remainder filled in from reference TRBV9 and TRBJ2-2): DSGVTQTPKHLITATGQRVTLRCSPRSGDLSVYWYQQSLDQGLQFLIQYYNGEERAKGNILERFSAQQFPDLHSELNLSSLELGDSALYFCASSVAGTGELFFGEGSRLTVL.

The V and J genes are TRBV11-2 and TRBJ2-5; TRBD1 aligns across 11 bases. CDR3 length: 15 amino acids. Germline lookup yields CDR1 SGHAT and CDR2 FQNNGV. The V and J ends lost 4 bases and 8 bases, in that order; junction bases with no gene match: 9. In nucleotides, the CDR3 is TGTGCCAGCAGCTCCACTGGGACAGGGGGGCAAACCCAGTACTTC. Translated: CASSSTGTGGQTQYF.

The chain joins TRBV18 to TRBJ2-7; 8 positions agree with TRBD1. CDR3 length: 15 residues. Germline CDR1 is KGHSH and CDR2 is LQKENI. The V and J ends lost 3 bases and 4 bases, in that order; junction bases with no gene match: 8. The CDR3 DNA sequence: TGTGCCAGCTCACCCCGGGACAGGTTAATGTACGAGCAGTACTTC. Translation: CASSPRDRLMYEQYF.

In this sample, this clone turned up a few times. The V gene is TRBV30, the J gene TRBJ1-1; D remains ambiguous. Germline CDR1 reads GTSNPN; CDR2 reads SVGIG (reference sequence). The CDR3 runs to 12 residues. Trimming removed 0 bases from V and 9 bases from J, with 11 bases in between. The CDR3 is CAWSVRQSQAFF. In nucleotides, the CDR3 is TGTGCCTGGAGTGTAAGGCAGTCTCAAGCTTTCTTT.

This clone has just a few counts. The chain has TRBV19 and TRBJ1-5; no definite D call. Trimming removed 3 bases from V and 1 base from J, with 7 bases in between. The CDR3 loop spans 14 amino acids. Germline loops: CDR1 LNHDA, CDR2 SQIVND (reference sequence). The CDR3: CASSMGFSNQPQHF. Written as DNA, the CDR3 is TGTGCCAGTAGTATGGGGTTCAGCAATCAGCCCCAGCATTTT. The entire variable domain, with the rest obtained from reference TRBV19 and TRBJ1-5, is as follows: DGGITQSPKYLFRKEGQNVTLSCEQNLNHDAMYWYRQDPGQGLRLIYYSQIVNDFQKGDIAEGYSVSREKKESFPLTVTSAQKNPTAFYLCASSMGFSNQPQHFGDGTRLSIL.

V gene TRBV5-6 combines with J gene TRBJ2-3; 11 nucleotides align to TRBD2. V shed 5 bases and J 6 bases; nucleotides not matched to a gene: 5. This CDR3 is built from 14 residues. Germline V gene data show CDR1 as SGHDT and CDR2 as YYEEEE. CDR3 sequence reads: CASSLAGGSDTQYF. The CDR3 region has the DNA TGTGCCAGCAGTCTAGCGGGAGGCTCGGATACGCAGTATTTT.

The chain employs TRBV6-5 and TRBJ1-3; D is possibly TRBD1 (6 bases). V lost 0 bases, J lost 0 bases, and 6 bases lay in between. This CDR3 has 15 amino acids. Looked up from germline, CDR1 is MNHEY and CDR2 is SVGAGI. In DNA form, the CDR3 reads TGTGCCAGCAGTTACTCGACAGGCTCTGGAAACACCATATATTTT. It is translated as CASSYSTGSGNTIYF.

The rearrangement links TRBV7-9 to TRBJ2-7; TRBD2 agrees at 13 bases. There are 17 residues in the CDR3. V lost 5 bases to trimming and J lost 3 bases; unmatched junction nucleotides: 10. Germline CDR1 reads SEHNR; CDR2 reads FQNEAQ (reference sequence). CDR3: CASSATGLAGARYEQYF. CDR3 nucleotides: TGTGCCAGCAGCGCTACAGGACTAGCGGGAGCCCGCTACGAGCAGTACTTC.

DNA of the CDR3: TGCGCCAGCAGCCCCTCAATTGGGCAGGACACTGAAGCTTTCTTT. Protein sequence: CASSPSIGQDTEAFF. The V call is TRBV4-1, the J call TRBJ1-1; D remains ambiguous. With 4 bases removed from V and 3 bases from J, the gap between germline ends came to 15 bases. CDR1 is MGHRA and CDR2 is YSYEKL in the germline V gene. The CDR3 sequence is 15 residues long.

This sequence joins TRBV5-4 and TRBJ1-2, with unresolved D. V was clipped by 3 bases and J by 4 bases, with 7 bases between them. The CDR3 spans 12 residues. The germline V gene encodes CDR1 SGHNT and CDR2 YYREEE (reference sequence). CDR3 amino acids: CASSSDIYGYTF. DNA of the CDR3: TGTGCCAGCAGCTCCGACATCTATGGCTACACCTTC.

The chain combines TRBV9 with TRBJ2-3; 10 positions match TRBD2. J gave up 5 bases and V 7 bases, and 10 bases lay outside the gene matches. There are 15 residues in the CDR3. Germline V gene sequence: CDR1 SGDLS, CDR2 YYNGEE. CDR3 sequence (DNA): TGTGCCAGCGGAACAGCGGGAGGGCCCGGAGATACGCAGTATTTT. Translating it yields CASGTAGGPGDTQYF. The whole variable domain, remainder taken from reference TRBV9 and TRBJ2-3, is DSGVTQTPKHLITATGQRVTLRCSPRSGDLSVYWYQQSLDQGLQFLIQYYNGEERAKGNILERFSAQQFPDLHSELNLSSLELGDSALYFCASGTAGGPGDTQYFGPGTRLTVL.

J is TRBJ2-7 and V is TRBV7-2; either TRBD1 or TRBD2 may fit D (5 bases each). V shed 4 bases and J shed 8 bases, with 12 bases lying between them. Germline V gene data show CDR1 as SGHTA and CDR2 as FQGNSA. CDR3 size: 12 residues. The CDR3 spells CASSSPPGQQYF. The CDR3 DNA follows: TGTGCCAGCAGCTCTCCCCCGGGACAGCAGTACTTC. The full variable domain, its missing parts supplied by reference TRBV7-2 and TRBJ2-7, is GAGVSQSPSNKVTEKGKDVELRCDPISGHTALYWYRQSLGQGLEFLIYFQGNSAPDKSGLPSDRFSAERTGGSVSTLTIQRTQQEDSAVYLCASSSPPGQQYFGPGTRLTVT.

The chain links TRBV5-4 to TRBJ2-3; TRBD1 is a possible D gene (5 bases). V lost 0 bases and J lost 5, with 13 bases in between. CDR3 length: 15 amino acids. Per germline, CDR1 SGHNT and CDR2 YYREEE (reference sequence). CDR3 sequence: CASSLDGHWRDTQYF. In DNA, the CDR3 is TGTGCCAGCAGCTTGGATGGACACTGGAGAGATACGCAGTATTTT.

The rearrangement uses TRBV19 and TRBJ1-2; D gene ambiguous. Per the germline V gene, CDR1 is LNHDA and CDR2 is SQIVND (reference sequence). Trimming removed 5 bases at V and 2 bases at J, with 12 bases between. The length of the CDR3 is 14 residues. In DNA, the CDR3 is TGTGCCAGTAGTCCATCACGGGGAAACTATGGCTACACCTTC. Translation: CASSPSRGNYGYTF.

This clone has just a few counts. The gene calls are TRBV18 and TRBJ2-5; 7 bases align to TRBD1. From germline, CDR1 is KGHSH and CDR2 LQKENI. This CDR3 comprises 13 residues. V was clipped by 6 bases and J by 5 bases; unmatched bases: 6. This CDR3 reads CASSLDRAETQYF. CDR3 DNA: TGTGCCAGCTCCCTAGACAGGGCGGAGACCCAGTACTTC. Drawing the rest from reference TRBV18 and TRBJ2-5, the complete variable domain is NAGVMQNPRHLVRRRGQEARLRCSPMKGHSHVYWYRQLPEEGLKFMVYLQKENIIDESGMPKERFSAEFPKEGPSILRIQQVVRGDSAAYFCASSLDRAETQYFGPGTRLLVL.

V usage is TRBV15 and J usage is TRBJ1-2; TRBD1 aligns across 7 bases. Germline CDR1 is LNHNV and CDR2 is YYDKDF (reference sequence). The trim removed 3 bases at V and 7 bases at J, leaving 5 bases unmatched. The CDR3 is 13 residues long. The CDR3 DNA reads as TGTGCCACCAGCAGTGTCAACAGGGGTGGCTACACCTTC. Translation: CATSSVNRGGYTF. Looking up the rest from reference TRBV15 and TRBJ1-2 gives the full variable domain: DAMVIQNPRYQVTQFGKPVTLSCSQTLNHNVMYWYQQKSSQAPKLLFHYYDKDFNNEADTPDNFQSRRPNTSFCFLDIRSPGLGDTAMYLCATSSVNRGGYTFGSGTRLTVV.